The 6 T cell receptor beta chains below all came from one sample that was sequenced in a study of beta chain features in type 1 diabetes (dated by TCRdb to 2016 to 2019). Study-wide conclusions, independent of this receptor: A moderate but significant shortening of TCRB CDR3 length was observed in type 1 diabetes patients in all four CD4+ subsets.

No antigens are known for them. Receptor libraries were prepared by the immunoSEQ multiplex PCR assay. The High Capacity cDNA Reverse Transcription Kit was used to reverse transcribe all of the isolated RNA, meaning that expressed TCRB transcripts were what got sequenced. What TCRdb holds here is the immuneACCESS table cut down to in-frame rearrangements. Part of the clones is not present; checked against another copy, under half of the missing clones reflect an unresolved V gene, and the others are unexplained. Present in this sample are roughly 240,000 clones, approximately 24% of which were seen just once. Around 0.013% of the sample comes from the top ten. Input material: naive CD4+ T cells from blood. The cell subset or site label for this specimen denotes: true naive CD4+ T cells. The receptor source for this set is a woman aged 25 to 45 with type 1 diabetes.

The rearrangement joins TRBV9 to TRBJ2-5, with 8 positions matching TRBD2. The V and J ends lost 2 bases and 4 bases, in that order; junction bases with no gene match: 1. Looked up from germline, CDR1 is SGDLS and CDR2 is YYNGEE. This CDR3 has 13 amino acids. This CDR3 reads CASSVLAGETQYF. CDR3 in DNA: TGTGCCAGCAGCGTCCTAGCGGGAGAGACCCAGTACTTC.

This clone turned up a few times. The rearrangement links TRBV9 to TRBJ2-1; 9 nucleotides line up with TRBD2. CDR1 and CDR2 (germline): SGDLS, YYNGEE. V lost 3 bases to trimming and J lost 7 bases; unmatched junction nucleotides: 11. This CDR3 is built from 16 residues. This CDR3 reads CASSAGTSKRGNEQFF. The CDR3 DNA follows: TGTGCCAGCAGCGCCGGGACTAGCAAGAGGGGGAATGAGCAGTTCTTC.

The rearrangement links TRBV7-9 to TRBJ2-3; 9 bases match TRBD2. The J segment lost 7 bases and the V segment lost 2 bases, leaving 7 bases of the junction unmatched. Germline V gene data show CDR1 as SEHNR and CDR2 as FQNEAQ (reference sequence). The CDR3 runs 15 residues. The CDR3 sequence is CASSLLAGGPYTQYF. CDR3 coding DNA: TGTGCCAGCAGCTTACTGGCGGGAGGGCCGTATACGCAGTATTTT.

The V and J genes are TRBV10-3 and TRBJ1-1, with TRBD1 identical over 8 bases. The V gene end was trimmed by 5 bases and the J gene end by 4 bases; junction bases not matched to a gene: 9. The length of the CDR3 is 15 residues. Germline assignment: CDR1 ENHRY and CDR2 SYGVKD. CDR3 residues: CAISTDRAGGTEAFF. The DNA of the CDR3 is TGTGCCATCAGTACGGACAGGGCAGGTGGCACTGAAGCTTTCTTT.

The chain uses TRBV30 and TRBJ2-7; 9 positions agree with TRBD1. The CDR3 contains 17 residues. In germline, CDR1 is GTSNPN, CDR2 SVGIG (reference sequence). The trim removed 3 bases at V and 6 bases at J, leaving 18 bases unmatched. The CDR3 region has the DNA TGTGCCTGGAGCCCATGGACAGGGGCGCCGGGGTTATTCGAGCAGTACTTC. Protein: CAWSPWTGAPGLFEQYF.

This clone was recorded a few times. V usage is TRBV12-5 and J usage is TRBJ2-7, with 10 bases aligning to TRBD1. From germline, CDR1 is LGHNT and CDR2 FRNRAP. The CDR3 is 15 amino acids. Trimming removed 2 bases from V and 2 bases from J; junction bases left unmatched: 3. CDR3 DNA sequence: TGTGCTAGTGGTTTGAGGGACAGGGGAGCCTACGAGCAGTACTTC. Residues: CASGLRDRGAYEQYF.